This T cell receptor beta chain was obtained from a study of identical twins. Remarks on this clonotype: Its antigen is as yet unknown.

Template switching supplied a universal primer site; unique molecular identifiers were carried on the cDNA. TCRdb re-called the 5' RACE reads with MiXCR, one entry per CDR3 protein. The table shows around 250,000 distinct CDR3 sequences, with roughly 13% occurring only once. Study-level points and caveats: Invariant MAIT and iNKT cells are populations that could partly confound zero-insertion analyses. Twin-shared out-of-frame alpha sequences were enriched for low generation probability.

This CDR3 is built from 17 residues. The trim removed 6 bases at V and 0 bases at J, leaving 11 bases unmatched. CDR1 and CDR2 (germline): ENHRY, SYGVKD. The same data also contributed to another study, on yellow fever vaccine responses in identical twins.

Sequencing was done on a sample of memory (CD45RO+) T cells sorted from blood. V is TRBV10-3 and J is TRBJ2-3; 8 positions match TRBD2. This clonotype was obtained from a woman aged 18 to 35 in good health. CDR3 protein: CAIRGIFLAGSTDTQYF. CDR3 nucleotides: TGTGCCATCAGGGGAATTTTCTTAGCGGGGAGCACAGATACGCAGTATTTT.